This entry lists 27 T cell receptor beta chains sequenced from one sample in a study of T cells in women clearing cervical HPV infection. The table came from immunoSEQ multiplex PCR; TCRdb's copy has only in-frame clones and leaves some out. The sample's table shows over 15,000 clones. Sample: blood buffy coat. The receptors come from a woman aged 18 to 75 with a cervical HPV16 infection that either progressed to CIN3+ or cleared (not recorded which).

About this clone: The read ends 3 residues early relative to the CDR3; the germline J gene fills the gap. The V call is TRBV9, the J call TRBJ1-1; D call uncertain. V was trimmed by 0 bases and J by 2 bases, leaving 8 bases between them. CDR3 length: 14 amino acids. The germline CDR1 and CDR2 sequences are SGDLS and YYNGEE. The CDR3 reads CASSVAGVNTEAFF. The sequenced CDR3 bases are TGTGCCAGCAGCGTAGCGGGTGTAAACACTGAA.

Comments on this clone: Read data end 3 residues before the CDR3 end; the end is taken from the germline J gene. The chain has TRBV5-1 and TRBJ2-2, with D hard to call. Germline CDR1 is SGHRS and CDR2 is YFSETQ. V was shortened by 6 bases and J by 2 bases, with 5 bases between the two germline ends. The length of the CDR3 is 12 residues. The CDR3 loop reads CASNSNTGELFF. Partial CDR3 DNA: TGCGCCAGCAACTCTAACACCGGGGAG.

Regarding this clone: The CDR3 is cut off 3 residues early in the read; its end comes from the germline J gene. The chain employs TRBV20-1 and TRBJ1-1; 9 bases are shared with TRBD1. With V trimmed by 3 bases and J by 4 bases, 12 bases remained unmatched. CDR1 and CDR2 from the germline V gene are DFQATT and SNEGSKA (reference sequence). This CDR3 comprises 16 residues. The sequenced part of the CDR3 DNA is TGCAGTGCTAGTATCGCACAGGGGGCTTCGGGCACTGAA. As protein: CSASIAQGASGTE. The CDR3 reads in full as CSASIAQGASGTEAFF.

On this clone: The observed sequence ends 3 residues before the CDR3 terminus, with the missing tail filled in from the germline J gene. This chain connects TRBV6-2 or TRBV6-3 to TRBJ2-5; the D gene is possibly TRBD2 (7 bases). In germline, CDR1 is MNHEY, CDR2 SVGEGT. Trimming left V 2 bases short and J 3 bases short, with 19 bases between. The length of the CDR3 is 17 residues. The CDR3 is CASSYLRGGASEETQYF. The covered CDR3 bases are TGTGCCAGCAGTTACCTAAGAGGGGGGGCCTCGGAAGAGACC.

CDR3 protein: CAISNTGVNTEAFF. Incomplete CDR3 DNA: TGTGCCATCAGCAACACAGGGGTGAACACTGAA. This sequence joins TRBV10-3 and TRBJ1-1, with 7 positions matching TRBD1. Sequencing ends 3 residues short of the CDR3 end; the germline J gene provides the rest. Losses at the gene ends were 6 bases for V and 0 bases for J; bases not matched to a gene: 4. CDR1 is ENHRY and CDR2 is SYGVKD in the germline V gene. CDR3 size: 14 residues.

Turning to this clone: The CDR3 extends 3 residues past the end of the read, so its final part is completed from the germline J gene. This rearrangement joins TRBV20-1 to TRBJ2-7; 8 bases are shared with TRBD1. Germline CDR1 DFQATT, CDR2 SNEGSKA (reference sequence). J lost 1 base, V lost 5 bases, and 4 bases had no gene match. This CDR3 is built from 13 residues. CDR3 DNA (partial): TGCAGTGCTTTAGACAGGGGTTCCTACGAG. Translation: CSALDRGSYE. The whole CDR3 protein is CSALDRGSYEQYF.

Of note for this clone: The read ends 3 residues shy of where the CDR3 ends; the end is completed using the germline J gene. The rearrangement links TRBV2 to TRBJ2-3, with TRBD1 matching over 8 bases. Losses at the gene ends were 5 bases for V and 5 bases for J; bases not matched to a gene: 6. This CDR3 spans 14 amino acids. Per germline, CDR1 SNHLY and CDR2 FYNNEI. Partial CDR3 DNA: TGTGCCAGCAGTAATGACAGGGGAGGAGATACG. It codes for CASSNDRGGDT. The full CDR3 protein reads CASSNDRGGDTQYF. Variable domain in full (rest from reference TRBV2 and TRBJ2-3): EPEVTQTPSHQVTQMGQEVILRCVPISNHLYFYWYRQILGQKVEFLVSFYNNEISEKSEIFDDQFSVERPDGSNFTLKIRSTKLEDSAMYFCASSNDRGGDTQYFGPGTRLTVL.

The CDR3 region is CASSFGTAFYGYTF. Incomplete CDR3 DNA: TGTGCCAGCAGCTTTGGGACAGCCTTCTATGGC. This chain joins TRBV11-2 and TRBJ1-2, with 7 bases lining up with TRBD1. The read ends 3 residues shy of where the CDR3 ends; the end is completed using the germline J gene. CDR1 is SGHAT, CDR2 FQNNGV, per germline. V shed 3 bases, J shed 4 bases, and the junction held 5 bases outside the gene matches. The CDR3 is 14 amino acids.

In regard to this clone: The observed sequence ends 3 residues before the CDR3 terminus, with the missing tail filled in from the germline J gene. The chain employs TRBV19 and TRBJ2-1; TRBD1 is a possible D gene (5 bases). This CDR3 contains 14 residues. V lost 8 bases to trimming and J lost 5 bases, with 16 bases between them. Germline loops: CDR1 LNHDA, CDR2 SQIVND (reference sequence). The CDR3 loop is CASALTGHHNEQFF. The CDR3 bases that were read are TGTGCCAGTGCCTTGACCGGACACCACAATGAG.

In regard to this clone: Read sequence stops 3 residues before the CDR3 end, and the germline J gene provides the missing end. The V and J genes are TRBV19 and TRBJ1-2; TRBD1 is a possible D gene (6 bases). The germline V gene has CDR1 LNHDA and CDR2 SQIVND (reference sequence). The CDR3 covers 16 residues. The CDR3 is CASSIEQGYGRSAYTF. The sequenced part of the CDR3 DNA is TGTGCCAGTAGTATCGAACAGGGCTACGGCCGTAGCGCC. The full variable domain, its missing parts supplied by reference TRBV19 and TRBJ1-2, is DGGITQSPKYLFRKEGQNVTLSCEQNLNHDAMYWYRQDPGQGLRLIYYSQIVNDFQKGDIAEGYSVSREKKESFPLTVTSAQKNPTAFYLCASSIEQGYGRSAYTFGSGTRLTVV.

In regard to this clone: The read gets to within 3 residues of the CDR3 end, and the germline J gene fills in the rest. The rearrangement joins TRBV10-3 to TRBJ1-1; 7 bases agree with TRBD1. CDR1 and CDR2 (germline): ENHRY, SYGVKD. This CDR3 spans 15 amino acids. V shed 2 bases, J shed 3 bases, and the junction held 6 bases outside the gene matches. The CDR3 sequence is CAISETTGRHTEAFF. The part of the CDR3 DNA that was read is TGTGCCATCAGTGAGACGACAGGGCGACACACTGAA.

Comments on this clone: Read sequence stops 3 residues before the CDR3 end, and the germline J gene provides the missing end. V and J are TRBV20-1 and TRBJ2-7; 9 positions match TRBD1. Per the germline V gene, CDR1 is DFQATT and CDR2 is SNEGSKA (reference sequence). V shed 6 bases, J shed 2 bases, and the junction held 11 bases outside the gene matches. This CDR3 contains 15 residues. The CDR3 protein is CSAYRDREATYEQYF. Incomplete CDR3 DNA: TGCAGTGCGTACCGGGACAGGGAAGCGACCTACGAG.

Comments on this clone: The read ends 3 residues early relative to the CDR3; the germline J gene fills the gap. J is TRBJ2-5 and V is TRBV23-1; 8 positions agree with TRBD1. TRBV23-1 is assigned to the ORF class and has an uncertain function. This CDR3 contains 17 residues. Unmatched junction bases numbered 11, after V lost 5 bases and J lost 0 bases. Here the CDR3 reads CASSDRGGTPDQETQYF. The part of the CDR3 DNA that was read is TGCGCCAGCAGTGACAGGGGCGGGACACCTGACCAAGAGACC.

Regarding this clone: Sequencing ends 3 residues short of the CDR3 end; the germline J gene provides the rest. The rearrangement uses TRBV5-1 and TRBJ2-1; 9 nucleotides agree with TRBD2. The CDR3 length is 19 residues. V was clipped by 0 bases and J by 0 bases; unmatched bases: 10. The V gene's germline CDR1 is SGHRS and CDR2 YFSETQ. CDR3 amino acids: CASSLGGGGASFSYNEQFF. CDR3 DNA, as far as it was read: TGCGCCAGCAGCTTGGGAGGCGGGGGGGCCTCATTCTCCTACAATGAG.

On this clone itself: The read finishes 3 residues shy of the CDR3 end, and the germline J gene is used to complete it. The chain has TRBV4-1 and TRBJ2-7; the match to TRBD2 covers 11 bases. V shed 3 bases, J shed 2 bases, and the junction held 6 bases outside the gene matches. The germline CDR1 and CDR2 sequences are MGHRA and YSYEKL. The CDR3 runs to 16 residues. CDR3 loop: CASSHNLAGGPYEQYF. Incomplete CDR3 DNA: TGCGCCAGCAGCCATAACCTAGCGGGAGGACCCTACGAG.

Of note for this clone: The CDR3 end lies 3 residues beyond the end of the read and is filled in from the germline J gene. V is TRBV10-2 and J is TRBJ2-3, with D possibly being TRBD1 (5 bases). Deletions cut 6 bases from V and 0 bases from J, with 13 bases between. Germline V CDR1 and CDR2: WSHSY, SAAADI. The CDR3 loop spans 15 amino acids. CDR3 bases read: TGCGCCAGCAGGGCCATGGGGCGGAGCACAGATACG. Its protein product is CASRAMGRSTDT. In full, the CDR3 is CASRAMGRSTDTQYF.

To note about this clone: Read sequence stops 3 residues before the CDR3 end, and the germline J gene provides the missing end. The chain combines TRBV2 with TRBJ2-5, with D possibly matching TRBD1 (5 bases). Germline CDR1 SNHLY, CDR2 FYNNEI. The CDR3 is 14 residues long. V was shortened by 5 bases and J by 1 base, with 11 bases between the two germline ends. CDR3 sequence: CASSRGQAQETQYF. The part of the CDR3 DNA that was read is TGTGCCAGCAGTCGAGGACAAGCCCAAGAGACC.

Points on this clone: The CDR3 extends 3 residues past the end of the read, so its final part is completed from the germline J gene. The chain joins TRBV20-1 to TRBJ2-3, with TRBD2 identical over 13 bases. Trimming took 4 bases from V and 6 from J; bases not matched to a gene: 4. This CDR3 is 14 amino acids long. Germline-derived CDR1 and CDR2 are DFQATT and SNEGSKA (reference sequence). The DNA read from the CDR3 is TGCAGTGCTATGACTAGCGGGAGGTGGGATACG. Its protein product is CSAMTSGRWDT. The full-length CDR3 reads as CSAMTSGRWDTQYF.

With regard to this clone: Coverage ceases 3 residues before the CDR3 finishes, and the germline J gene fills in the end. The chain uses TRBV2 and TRBJ1-1; a possible D gene is TRBD1 (6 bases). The CDR3 is 14 amino acids. With 7 bases removed from V and 4 bases from J, the gap between germline ends came to 16 bases. Germline V lookup: CDR1 SNHLY, CDR2 FYNNEI. The covered CDR3 bases are TGTGCCAGCAATAAACAGGGAGGAGGCACTGAA. Its protein is CASNKQGGGTE. The CDR3 reads in full as CASNKQGGGTEAFF.

Details on this clone: The read is 3 residues too short to cover the CDR3 end, so that end is filled in from the germline J gene. This chain links TRBV7-9 with TRBJ1-4, with 7 bases lining up with TRBD1. CDR1 and CDR2 from the germline V gene are SEHNR and FQNEAQ (reference sequence). This CDR3 spans 14 amino acids. V lost 5 bases, J lost 7 bases, and 7 bases stayed unmatched. CDR3 in amino acids: CASSQRQGVEKLFF. The sequenced part of the CDR3 DNA is TGTGCCAGCAGCCAACGACAGGGCGTTGAAAAA.

Comments on this clone: Coverage ceases 3 residues before the CDR3 finishes, and the germline J gene fills in the end. This chain connects TRBV3-1 (or the pseudogene TRBV3-2) to TRBJ2-3; the match to TRBD2 covers 10 bases. The CDR3 runs to 15 residues. The trim removed 3 bases at V and 4 bases at J, leaving 4 bases unmatched. Germline V gene sequence: CDR1 LGHDT, CDR2 YNNKEL (reference sequence). CDR3 DNA, as far as it was read: TGTGCCAGCAGCCACCAGCGGGGGGGAGCAGATACG. Residues: CASSHQRGGADT. The entire CDR3 protein reads CASSHQRGGADTQYF.

Comment on this clone: The DNA ends 3 residues before the CDR3 does, and the rest of the CDR3 is filled in from the germline J gene. The V and J genes are TRBV6-1 and TRBJ1-2; D is ambiguous. Deletions cut 2 bases from V and 5 bases from J, with 18 bases between. The CDR3 is 16 residues long. Germline CDR1 is MNHNS and CDR2 is SASEGT. The covered CDR3 bases are TGTGCCAGCAGTGAAATGTCGAGGGTGGCGTTTTATGGC. Amino acids: CASSEMSRVAFYG. Given in full, the CDR3 is CASSEMSRVAFYGYTF.

Comment on this clone: The CDR3 end lies 3 residues beyond the end of the read and is filled in from the germline J gene. V is TRBV14 and J is TRBJ2-7, with 7 positions matching TRBD1. The CDR3 is 16 amino acids. Germline V lookup: CDR1 SGHDN, CDR2 FVKESK. The V and J ends lost 4 bases and 0 bases, in that order; junction bases with no gene match: 9. The CDR3 loop is CASSPIYGQASYEQYF. Incomplete CDR3 DNA: TGTGCCAGCAGCCCGATTTATGGACAGGCCTCCTACGAG.

This CDR3 reads CAWSPGEGAQYF. The sequenced part of the CDR3 DNA is TGTGCCTGGAGTCCCGGGGAGGGCGCG. V and J are TRBV30 and TRBJ2-3; 7 nucleotides line up with TRBD2. The CDR3 goes on 3 residues after the read ends, and that part is filled in from the germline J gene. Germline V CDR1 and CDR2: GTSNPN, SVGIG (reference sequence). The CDR3 extends over 12 amino acids.

Comments on this clone: The read terminates 3 residues ahead of where the CDR3 ends, so the germline J gene completes it. This chain connects TRBV19 to TRBJ1-5, with a tentative D call TRBD1 (6 bases). Per the germline V gene, CDR1 is LNHDA and CDR2 is SQIVND (reference sequence). V lost 8 bases and J lost 4, with 15 bases in between. The CDR3 contains 14 residues. CDR3 DNA, as far as it was read: TGTGCCAGTTATTCGACAGGACCAAATCAGCCC. The encoded protein is CASYSTGPNQP. In full, the CDR3 reads CASYSTGPNQPQHF.

As for this clone: The read stops 3 residues short of the end of the CDR3; the missing end is completed from the germline J gene. The chain uses TRBV30 and TRBJ1-6; the D gene is possibly TRBD1 (5 bases). This CDR3 contains 15 residues. Germline V gene lookup returns CDR1 GTSNPN and CDR2 SVGIG (reference sequence). The germline V and J ends were trimmed by 4 bases and 7 bases, with 17 bases remaining between them. CDR3 residues: CAWTPGTKKNSPLHF. The part of the CDR3 DNA that was read is TGTGCCTGGACCCCCGGGACTAAGAAAAATTCACCC.

The CDR3 bases that were read are TGTGCCAGCAGCGCTACCGGGACAGGCAAATACGAG. Residues: CASSATGTGKYE. The entire CDR3 protein is CASSATGTGKYEQYF. The V call is TRBV28, the J call TRBJ2-7, with 8 positions matching TRBD1. The DNA ends 3 residues before the CDR3 does, and the rest of the CDR3 is filled in from the germline J gene. The germline CDR1 and CDR2 sequences are MDHEN and SYDVKM. The trim removed 6 bases at V and 4 bases at J, leaving 11 bases unmatched. The CDR3 is made up of 15 amino acids.